This T cell receptor beta chain comes out of a study of T cell responses to AZD1222 COVID-19 vaccine. Study-wide points: Just five or six AZD1222 recipients were seropositive at baseline.

In regard to this clone: The antigen is undetermined.

The assay was immunoSEQ multiplex PCR, and TCRdb's table has in-frame clones only and misses some. The repertoire includes some 200,000 clones, more than 75% of them detected once, and 25% to 30% sits in the top ten. CDR1 and CDR2 from the germline V gene are SGHTA and FQGNSA. This CDR3 has 14 amino acids. J lost 7 bases, V lost 8 bases, and 4 bases had no gene match. The sample here was peripheral blood, taken 28 days after the second AZD1222 dose. The chain has TRBV7-2 and TRBJ2-1, with 14 bases that match TRBD2. The clonotype comes from an adult who received the AZD1222 COVID-19 vaccine. CDR3 sequence (DNA): TGTGCCAGCTCGGGACTAGCGGGAGATAATGAGCAGTTCTTC. It encodes CASSGLAGDNEQFF. Full variable domain (outside the CDR3, taken from reference TRBV7-2 and TRBJ2-1): GAGVSQSPSNKVTEKGKDVELRCDPISGHTALYWYRQSLGQGLEFLIYFQGNSAPDKSGLPSDRFSAERTGGSVSTLTIQRTQQEDSAVYLCASSGLAGDNEQFFGPGTRLTVL.